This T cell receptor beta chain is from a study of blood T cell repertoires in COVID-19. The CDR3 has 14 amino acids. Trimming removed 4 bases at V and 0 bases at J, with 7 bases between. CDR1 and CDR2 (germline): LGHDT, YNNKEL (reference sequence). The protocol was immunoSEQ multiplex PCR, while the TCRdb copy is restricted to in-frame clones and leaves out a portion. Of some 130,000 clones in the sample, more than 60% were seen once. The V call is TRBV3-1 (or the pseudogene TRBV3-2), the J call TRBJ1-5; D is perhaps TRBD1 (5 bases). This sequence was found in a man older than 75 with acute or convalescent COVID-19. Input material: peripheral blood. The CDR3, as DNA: TGTGCCAGCAGCCGGGGGGATAGCAATCAGCCCCAGCATTTT. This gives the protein CASSRGDSNQPQHF.